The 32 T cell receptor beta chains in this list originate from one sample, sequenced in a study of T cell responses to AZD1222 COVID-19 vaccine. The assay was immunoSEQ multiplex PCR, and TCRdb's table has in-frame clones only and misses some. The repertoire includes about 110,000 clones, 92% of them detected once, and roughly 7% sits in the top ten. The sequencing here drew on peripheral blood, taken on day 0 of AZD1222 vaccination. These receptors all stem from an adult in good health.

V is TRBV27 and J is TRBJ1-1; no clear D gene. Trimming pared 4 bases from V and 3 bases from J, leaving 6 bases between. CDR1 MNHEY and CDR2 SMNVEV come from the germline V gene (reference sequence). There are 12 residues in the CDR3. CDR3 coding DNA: TGTGCCAGCAGTTCCTCGGACACTGAAGCTTTCTTT. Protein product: CASSSSDTEAFF.

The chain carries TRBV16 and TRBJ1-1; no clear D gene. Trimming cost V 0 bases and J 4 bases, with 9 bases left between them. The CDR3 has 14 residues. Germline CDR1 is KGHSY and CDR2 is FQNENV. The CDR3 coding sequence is TGTGCCAGCAGCCAATCTGGTGTTGGCACTGAAGCTTTCTTT. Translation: CASSQSGVGTEAFF.

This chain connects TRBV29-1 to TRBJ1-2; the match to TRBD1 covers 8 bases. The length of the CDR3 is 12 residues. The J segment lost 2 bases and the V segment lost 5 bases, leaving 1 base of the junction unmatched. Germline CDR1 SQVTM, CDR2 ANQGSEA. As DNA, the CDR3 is TGCAGCGTTCGACAGGGGAACTATGGCTACACCTTC. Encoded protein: CSVRQGNYGYTF.

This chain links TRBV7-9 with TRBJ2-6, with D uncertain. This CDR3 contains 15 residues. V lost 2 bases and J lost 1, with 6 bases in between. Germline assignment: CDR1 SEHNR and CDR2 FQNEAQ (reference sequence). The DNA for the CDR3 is TGTGCCAGCAGCTTAAAGACTTCTGGGGCCAACGTCCTGACTTTC. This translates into CASSLKTSGANVLTF. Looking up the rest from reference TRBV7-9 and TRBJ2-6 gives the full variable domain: DTGVSQNPRHKITKRGQNVTFRCDPISEHNRLYWYRQTLGQGPEFLTYFQNEAQLEKSRLLSDRFSAERPKGSFSTLEIQRTEQGDSAMYLCASSLKTSGANVLTFGAGSRLTVL.

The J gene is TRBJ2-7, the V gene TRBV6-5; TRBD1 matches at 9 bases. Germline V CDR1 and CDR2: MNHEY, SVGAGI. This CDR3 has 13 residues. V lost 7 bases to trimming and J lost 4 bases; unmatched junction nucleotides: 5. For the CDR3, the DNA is TGTGCCAGCAAGGGACAGGGTGGATACGAGCAGTACTTC. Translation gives CASKGQGGYEQYF.

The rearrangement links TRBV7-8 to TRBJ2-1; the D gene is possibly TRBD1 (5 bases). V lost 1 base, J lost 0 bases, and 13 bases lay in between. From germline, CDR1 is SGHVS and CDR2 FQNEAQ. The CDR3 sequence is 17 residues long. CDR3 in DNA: TGTGCCAGCAGCTTAGTAGGGGTGGTGGGCTCCTACAATGAGCAGTTCTTC. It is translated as CASSLVGVVGSYNEQFF.

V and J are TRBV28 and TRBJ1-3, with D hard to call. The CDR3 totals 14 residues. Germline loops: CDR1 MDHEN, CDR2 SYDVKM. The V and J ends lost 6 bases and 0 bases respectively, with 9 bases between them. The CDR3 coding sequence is TGTGCCAGCAGCTCCCCCTTCTCTGGAAACACCATATATTTT. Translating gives CASSSPFSGNTIYF.

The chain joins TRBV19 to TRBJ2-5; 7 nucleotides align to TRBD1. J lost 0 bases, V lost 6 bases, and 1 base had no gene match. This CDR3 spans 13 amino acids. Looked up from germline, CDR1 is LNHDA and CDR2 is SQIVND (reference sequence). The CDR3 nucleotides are TGTGCCAGTAGAGGACAGGACCAAGAGACCCAGTACTTC. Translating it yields CASRGQDQETQYF.

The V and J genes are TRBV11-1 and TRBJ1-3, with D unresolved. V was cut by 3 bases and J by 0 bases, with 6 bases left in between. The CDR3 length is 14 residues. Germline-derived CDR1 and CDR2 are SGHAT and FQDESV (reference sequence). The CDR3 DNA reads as TGTGCCAGCAGCTTTTATCCCTCTGGAAACACCATATATTTT. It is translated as CASSFYPSGNTIYF.

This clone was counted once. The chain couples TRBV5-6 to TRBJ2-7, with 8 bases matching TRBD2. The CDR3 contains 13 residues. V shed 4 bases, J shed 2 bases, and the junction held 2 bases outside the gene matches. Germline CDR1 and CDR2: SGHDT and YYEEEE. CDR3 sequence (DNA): TGTGCCAGCAGCACGGGACTAGCCTACGAGCAGTACTTC. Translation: CASSTGLAYEQYF.

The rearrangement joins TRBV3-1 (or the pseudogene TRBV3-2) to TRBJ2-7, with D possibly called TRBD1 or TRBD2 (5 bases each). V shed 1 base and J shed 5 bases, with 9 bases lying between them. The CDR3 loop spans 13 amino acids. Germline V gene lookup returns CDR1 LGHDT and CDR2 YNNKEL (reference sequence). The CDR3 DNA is TGTGCCAGCAGCCAAGGGGGACGACACGAGCAGTACTTC. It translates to CASSQGGRHEQYF.

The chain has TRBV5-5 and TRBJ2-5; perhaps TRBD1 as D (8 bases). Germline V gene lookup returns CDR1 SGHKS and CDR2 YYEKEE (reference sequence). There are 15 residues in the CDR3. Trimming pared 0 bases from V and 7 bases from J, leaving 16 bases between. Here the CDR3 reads CASSLVTGEGATQYF. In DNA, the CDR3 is TGTGCCAGCAGCTTGGTGACAGGGGAGGGAGCGACCCAGTACTTC.

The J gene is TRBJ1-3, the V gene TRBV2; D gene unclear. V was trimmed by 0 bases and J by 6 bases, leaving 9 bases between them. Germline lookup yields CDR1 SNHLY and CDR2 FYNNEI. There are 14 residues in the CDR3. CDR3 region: CASSEAQRVNTIYF. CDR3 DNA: TGTGCCAGCAGTGAAGCGCAAAGGGTAAACACCATATATTTT.

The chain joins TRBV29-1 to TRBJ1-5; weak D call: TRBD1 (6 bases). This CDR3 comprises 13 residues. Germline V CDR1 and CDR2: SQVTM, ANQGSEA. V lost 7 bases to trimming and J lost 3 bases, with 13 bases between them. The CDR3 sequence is CSAAGQYNQPQHF. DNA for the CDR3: TGCAGCGCTGCCGGACAGTACAATCAGCCCCAGCATTTT. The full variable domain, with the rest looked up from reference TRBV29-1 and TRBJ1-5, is SAVISQKPSRDICQRGTSLTIQCQVDSQVTMMFWYRQQPGQSLTLIATANQGSEATYESGFVIDKFPISRPNLTFSTLTVSNMSPEDSSIYLCSAAGQYNQPQHFGDGTRLSIL.

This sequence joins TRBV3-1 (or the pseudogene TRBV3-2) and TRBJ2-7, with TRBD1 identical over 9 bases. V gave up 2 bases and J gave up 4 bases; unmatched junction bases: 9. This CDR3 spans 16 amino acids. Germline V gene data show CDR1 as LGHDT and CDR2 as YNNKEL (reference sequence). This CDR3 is CASSQPGQGKWYEQYF. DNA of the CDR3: TGTGCCAGCAGCCAACCCGGACAGGGGAAGTGGTACGAGCAGTACTTC.

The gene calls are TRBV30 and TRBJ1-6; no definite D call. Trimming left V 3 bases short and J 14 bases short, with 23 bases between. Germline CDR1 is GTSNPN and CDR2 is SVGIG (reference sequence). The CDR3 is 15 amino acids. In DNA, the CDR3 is TGTGCCTGGAGAGGTGAGGGCATCTCTTCTGGGGCCCTCCACTTT. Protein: CAWRGEGISSGALHF.

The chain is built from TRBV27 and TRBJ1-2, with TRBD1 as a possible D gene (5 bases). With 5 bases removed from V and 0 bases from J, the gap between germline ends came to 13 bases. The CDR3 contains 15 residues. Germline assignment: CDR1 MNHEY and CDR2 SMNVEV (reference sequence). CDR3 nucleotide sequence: TGTGCCAGCAGTCCACGTGAGACAGCTAACTATGGCTACACCTTC. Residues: CASSPRETANYGYTF.

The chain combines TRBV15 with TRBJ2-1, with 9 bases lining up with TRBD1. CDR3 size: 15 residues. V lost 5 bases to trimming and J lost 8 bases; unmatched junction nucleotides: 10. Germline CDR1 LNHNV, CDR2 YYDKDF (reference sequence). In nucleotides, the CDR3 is TGTGCCACCAGCGAGCCGGGACAGGGACCCCATGAGCAGTTCTTC. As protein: CATSEPGQGPHEQFF.

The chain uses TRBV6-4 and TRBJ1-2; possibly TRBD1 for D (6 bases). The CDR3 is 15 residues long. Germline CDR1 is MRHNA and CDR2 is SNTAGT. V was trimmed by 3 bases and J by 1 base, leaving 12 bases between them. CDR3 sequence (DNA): TGTGCCAGCAGTGAATCGACAGGCCGTAACTATGGCTACACCTTC. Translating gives CASSESTGRNYGYTF.

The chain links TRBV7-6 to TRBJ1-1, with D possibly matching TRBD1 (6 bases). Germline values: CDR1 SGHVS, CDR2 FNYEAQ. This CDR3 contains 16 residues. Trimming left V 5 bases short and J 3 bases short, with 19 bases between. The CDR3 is CASSPHGGATDTEAFF. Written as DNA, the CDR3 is TGTGCCAGCAGCCCCCATGGGGGGGCCACGGACACTGAAGCTTTCTTT. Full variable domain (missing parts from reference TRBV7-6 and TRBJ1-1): GAGVSQSPRYKVTKRGQDVALRCDPISGHVSLYWYRQALGQGPEFLTYFNYEAQQDKSGLPNDRFSAERPEGSISTLTIQRTEQRDSAMYRCASSPHGGATDTEAFFGQGTRLTVV.

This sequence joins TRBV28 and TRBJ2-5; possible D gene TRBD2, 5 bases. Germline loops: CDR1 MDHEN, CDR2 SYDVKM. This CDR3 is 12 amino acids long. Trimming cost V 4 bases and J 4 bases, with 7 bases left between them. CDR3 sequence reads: CASSSGLETQYF. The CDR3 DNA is TGTGCCAGCAGTTCGGGGTTAGAGACCCAGTACTTC.

In nucleotides, the CDR3 is TGTGCCAGCAGTCAGCAGGGTATGGGTGGGGAGCAGTACTTC. It codes for CASSQQGMGGEQYF. The chain is built from TRBV11-2 and TRBJ2-7; D may be TRBD1 (5 bases). V lost 6 bases, J lost 7 bases, and 19 bases lay in between. Germline V CDR1 and CDR2: SGHAT, FQNNGV. This CDR3 is 14 amino acids long.

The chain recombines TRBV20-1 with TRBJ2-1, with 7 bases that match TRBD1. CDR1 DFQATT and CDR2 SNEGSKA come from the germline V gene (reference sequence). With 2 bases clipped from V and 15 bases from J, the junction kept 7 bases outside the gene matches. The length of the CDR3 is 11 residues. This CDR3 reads CSARPPGGWFF. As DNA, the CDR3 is TGCAGTGCTAGACCTCCAGGGGGATGGTTCTTC.

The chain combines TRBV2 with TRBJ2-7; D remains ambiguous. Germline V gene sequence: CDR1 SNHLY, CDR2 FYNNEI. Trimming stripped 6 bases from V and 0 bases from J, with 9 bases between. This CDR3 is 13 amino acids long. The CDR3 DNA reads TGTGCCAGCAGGCCGGGTCCCTCCTACGAGCAGTACTTC. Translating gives CASRPGPSYEQYF.

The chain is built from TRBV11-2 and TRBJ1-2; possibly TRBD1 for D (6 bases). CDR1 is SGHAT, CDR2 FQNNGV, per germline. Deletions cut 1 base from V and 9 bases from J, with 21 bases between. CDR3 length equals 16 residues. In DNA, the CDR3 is TGTGCCAGCAGCTTAGGGCAGGGGACATTGAGGAGCCGCTACACCTTC. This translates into CASSLGQGTLRSRYTF.

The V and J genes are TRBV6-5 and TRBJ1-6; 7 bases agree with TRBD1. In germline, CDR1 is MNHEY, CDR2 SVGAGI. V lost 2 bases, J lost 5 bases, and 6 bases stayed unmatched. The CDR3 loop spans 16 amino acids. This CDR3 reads CASSYETGLDNSPLHF. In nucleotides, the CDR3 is TGTGCCAGCAGTTACGAGACAGGGCTTGATAATTCACCCCTCCACTTT.

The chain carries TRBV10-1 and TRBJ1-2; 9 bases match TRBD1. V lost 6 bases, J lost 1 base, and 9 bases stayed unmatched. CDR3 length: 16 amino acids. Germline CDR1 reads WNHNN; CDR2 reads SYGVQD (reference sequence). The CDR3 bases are TGCGCCAGCAGATTATCCCGGGACAGGGTTAACTATGGCTACACCTTC. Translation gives CASRLSRDRVNYGYTF.

CDR3: CASSRTNRAQETQYF. CDR3 DNA sequence: TGCGCCAGCAGCCGCACCAACAGGGCTCAAGAGACCCAGTACTTC. This chain joins TRBV5-1 and TRBJ2-5, with a possible D match to TRBD1 (6 bases). Germline assignment: CDR1 SGHRS and CDR2 YFSETQ. The CDR3 runs to 15 residues. Trimming took off 4 bases at V and 2 bases at J, with 15 bases between the two ends.

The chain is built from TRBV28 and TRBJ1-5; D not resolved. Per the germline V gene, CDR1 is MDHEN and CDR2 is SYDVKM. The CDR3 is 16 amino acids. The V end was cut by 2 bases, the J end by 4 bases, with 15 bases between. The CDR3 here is CASSLIGITQNQPQHF. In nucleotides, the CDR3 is TGTGCCAGCAGTTTAATTGGGATAACCCAGAATCAGCCCCAGCATTTT.

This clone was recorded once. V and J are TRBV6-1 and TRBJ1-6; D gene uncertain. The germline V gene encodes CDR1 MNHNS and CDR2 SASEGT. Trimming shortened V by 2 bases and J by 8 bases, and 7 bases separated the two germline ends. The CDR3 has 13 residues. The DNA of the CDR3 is TGTGCCAGCAGTGAAAGGCAGTATTCACCCCTCCACTTT. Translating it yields CASSERQYSPLHF.

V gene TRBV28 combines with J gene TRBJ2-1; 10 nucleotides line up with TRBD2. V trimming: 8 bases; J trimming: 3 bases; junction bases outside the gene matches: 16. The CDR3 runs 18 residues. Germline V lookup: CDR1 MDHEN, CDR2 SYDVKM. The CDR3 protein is CASPPSVAGGTIYNEQFF. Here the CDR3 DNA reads TGTGCCAGCCCTCCCTCGGTAGCGGGGGGAACTATCTACAATGAGCAGTTCTTC. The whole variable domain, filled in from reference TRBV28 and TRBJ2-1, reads DVKVTQSSRYLVKRTGEKVFLECVQDMDHENMFWYRQDPGLGLRLIYFSYDVKMKEKGDIPEGYSVSREKKERFSLILESASTNQTSMYLCASPPSVAGGTIYNEQFFGPGTRLTVL.

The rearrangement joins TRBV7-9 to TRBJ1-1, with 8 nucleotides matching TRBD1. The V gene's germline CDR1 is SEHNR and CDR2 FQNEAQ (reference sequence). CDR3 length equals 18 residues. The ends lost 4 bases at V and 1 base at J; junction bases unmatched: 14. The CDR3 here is CASSSPFRTGPGNTEAFF. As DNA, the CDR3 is TGTGCCAGCAGCTCGCCGTTTCGGACAGGGCCTGGGAACACTGAAGCTTTCTTT.